The 26 T cell receptor beta chains below all came from one sample that was sequenced in a study of shared clonotypes between healthy human individuals. Clones were sequenced by immunoSEQ multiplex PCR, and TCRdb holds only the in-frame ones, with some missing. The repertoire holds more than 2 million clones, with 90% to 97% as singletons. Sequences were obtained from naive CD4+ T cells sorted from blood. Regarding subset: CD45RA+ positively selected. Every receptor here comes from a man aged 18 to 30 in good health.

Details on this clone: Within the sample, other DNA sequences also encode this same CDR3. The chain recombines TRBV5-1 with TRBJ1-3; D is possibly TRBD1 (5 bases). The length of the CDR3 is 13 residues. Trimming shortened V by 6 bases and J by 0 bases, and 7 bases separated the two germline ends. The germline V gene encodes CDR1 SGHRS and CDR2 YFSETQ. The CDR3: CASTDSSGNTIYF. Here the CDR3 DNA reads TGCGCCAGCACCGACAGCTCTGGAAACACCATATATTTT.

CDR3 nucleotides: TGTGCCAGCAGCTTAGGCGTGGGAGATATCCACGAGCAGTACTTC. It is translated as CASSLGVGDIHEQYF. The chain combines TRBV7-9 with TRBJ2-7, with a weak D call TRBD2 (5 bases). Trimming took off 1 base at V and 5 bases at J, with 15 bases between the two ends. Germline V gene data show CDR1 as SEHNR and CDR2 as FQNEAQ (reference sequence). The CDR3 is made up of 15 amino acids.

CDR3 amino acids: CASSPGQGVLNEKLFF. CDR3 DNA sequence: TGTGCCAGCAGCCCGGGACAGGGGGTTTTAAATGAAAAACTGTTTTTT. The chain recombines TRBV5-8 with TRBJ1-4; 11 nucleotides agree with TRBD1. After removal of 4 bases from V and 5 bases from J, the junction contained 7 bases not matched to a gene. The CDR3 covers 16 residues. Germline CDR1 reads SGHTS; CDR2 reads YDEGEE.

The chain combines TRBV11-3 with TRBJ2-7, with D perhaps assigned TRBD1 or TRBD2 (6 bases each). The V gene's germline CDR1 is SGHNT and CDR2 YENEEA. With 5 bases removed from V and 7 bases from J, the gap between germline ends came to 18 bases. The CDR3 contains 14 residues. CDR3 residues: CASSPGGPNVEQYF. The CDR3 nucleotides read TGTGCCAGCAGCCCCGGGGGCCCTAACGTGGAGCAGTACTTC.

The chain is built from TRBV5-5 and TRBJ1-5; TRBD1 aligns across 8 bases. Germline V gene sequence: CDR1 SGHKS, CDR2 YYEKEE (reference sequence). This CDR3 has 16 residues. Losses at the gene ends were 0 bases for V and 0 bases for J; bases not matched to a gene: 2. DNA for the CDR3: TGTGCCAGCAGCTTGGGGACAGGGTATAGCAATCAGCCCCAGCATTTT. This gives the protein CASSLGTGYSNQPQHF.

V gene TRBV29-1 combines with J gene TRBJ2-5; D possibly corresponds to TRBD1 (5 bases). CDR1 is SQVTM and CDR2 is ANQGSEA in the germline V gene. Trimming removed 4 bases at V and 5 bases at J, with 17 bases between. The CDR3 is 14 amino acids. CDR3 nucleotides: TGCAGCGTTGTTGCGACAGCCCCCTGGGAGACCCAGTACTTC. Its protein is CSVVATAPWETQYF.

The chain recombines TRBV4-1 with TRBJ1-2; D is uncertain. This CDR3 comprises 14 residues. V lost 3 bases and J lost 8, with 16 bases in between. Per germline, CDR1 MGHRA and CDR2 YSYEKL. This chain's CDR3 is CASSHTGPALGYTF. The CDR3 nucleotides are TGCGCCAGCAGCCACACTGGACCTGCCCTCGGCTACACCTTC.

The chain couples TRBV28 to TRBJ1-4, with D unclear. CDR1 and CDR2 (germline): MDHEN, SYDVKM. CDR3 length: 14 residues. V was pared by 4 bases and J by 4 bases, with 10 bases between. CDR3 in DNA: TGTGCCAGCAGTTGGCAAGTTATTAATGAAAAACTGTTTTTT. Translating gives CASSWQVINEKLFF.

The chain has TRBV28 and TRBJ1-3; 7 positions agree with TRBD1. Trimming removed 5 bases from V and 0 bases from J; junction bases left unmatched: 4. CDR3 size: 15 residues. CDR1 and CDR2 from the germline V gene are MDHEN and SYDVKM. CDR3 protein: CASSRDSLSGNTIYF. The CDR3, as DNA: TGTGCCAGCAGTCGGGACAGCCTCTCTGGAAACACCATATATTTT.

The V and J genes are TRBV5-1 and TRBJ2-6, with TRBD1 as a possible D gene (5 bases). Deletions cut 3 bases from V and 2 bases from J, with 21 bases between. The CDR3 is 19 amino acids. Per germline, CDR1 SGHRS and CDR2 YFSETQ. CDR3 protein: CASSWARAGPGPGANVLTF. CDR3 DNA sequence: TGCGCCAGCAGCTGGGCCCGGGCAGGGCCGGGTCCTGGGGCCAACGTCCTGACTTTC. Full variable domain (remainder filled in from reference TRBV5-1 and TRBJ2-6): KAGVTQTPRYLIKTRGQQVTLSCSPISGHRSVSWYQQTPGQGLQFLFEYFSETQRNKGNFPGRFSGRQFSNSRSEMNVSTLELGDSALYLCASSWARAGPGPGANVLTFGAGSRLTVL.

This chain connects TRBV30 to TRBJ2-2; the match to TRBD1 covers 10 bases. There are 15 residues in the CDR3. With 3 bases clipped from V and 6 bases from J, the junction kept 7 bases outside the gene matches. Germline-derived CDR1 and CDR2 are GTSNPN and SVGIG (reference sequence). This CDR3 is CAWRQTGGYSGELFF. Here the CDR3 DNA reads TGTGCCTGGAGGCAGACAGGGGGCTACTCCGGGGAGCTGTTTTTT.

In DNA, the CDR3 is TGCAGCGTTGAAGAAGGCCGGAGCCCCACCGGGGAGCTGTTTTTT. Protein product: CSVEEGRSPTGELFF. The V gene is TRBV29-1, the J gene TRBJ2-2; no clear D. V lost 0 bases to trimming and J lost 4 bases, with 12 bases between them. The CDR3 runs to 15 residues. The germline V gene has CDR1 SQVTM and CDR2 ANQGSEA.

The rearrangement links TRBV2 to TRBJ1-1, with 8 bases that match TRBD1. This CDR3 spans 15 amino acids. Germline V gene sequence: CDR1 SNHLY, CDR2 FYNNEI. V dropped 7 bases and J dropped 4; count of bases not matched to a gene: 11. CDR3 loop: CASTRTGKDATEAFF. The CDR3 region has the DNA TGTGCCAGCACTCGGACAGGGAAGGATGCCACTGAAGCTTTCTTT.

Points on this clone: Other DNA variants within this sample encode the same CDR3. V and J are TRBV5-1 and TRBJ2-1, with 10 nucleotides matching TRBD2. The germline V gene has CDR1 SGHRS and CDR2 YFSETQ. The V gene end was trimmed by 3 bases and the J gene end by 0 bases; junction bases not matched to a gene: 6. The CDR3 consists of 17 residues. The CDR3 loop is CASSSTLAGVSYNEQFF. CDR3 in DNA: TGCGCCAGCAGCTCCACTCTAGCGGGGGTCTCCTACAATGAGCAGTTCTTC.

The genes are TRBV6-6 and TRBJ2-2; weak D call: TRBD2 (5 bases). Trimming left V 0 bases short and J 4 bases short, with 12 bases between. Germline lookup yields CDR1 MNHNY and CDR2 SVGAGI (reference sequence). The CDR3 has 16 amino acids. The CDR3 protein is CASSYSTGGSTGELFF. CDR3 sequence (DNA): TGTGCCAGCAGTTACTCGACTGGCGGGTCCACCGGGGAGCTGTTTTTT.

The chain is built from TRBV5-1 and TRBJ1-1; no clear D. This CDR3 has 14 residues. The germline V and J ends were trimmed by 3 bases and 1 base, with 10 bases remaining between them. Germline CDR1 is SGHRS and CDR2 is YFSETQ. The CDR3 sequence: CASSSDTTNTEAFF. The CDR3 DNA is TGCGCCAGCAGCTCCGACACGACGAACACTGAAGCTTTCTTT.

The chain carries TRBV28 and TRBJ2-4; D not resolved. Germline assignment: CDR1 MDHEN and CDR2 SYDVKM. The CDR3 spans 17 residues. Trimming took off 2 bases at V and 2 bases at J, with 16 bases between the two ends. CDR3 sequence: CASSLALPGATKNIQYF. DNA for the CDR3: TGTGCCAGCAGTTTAGCATTGCCCGGCGCTACCAAAAACATTCAGTACTTC.

Worth noting for this clone: Other DNA sequences in this sample translate to the same CDR3. This rearrangement joins TRBV11-2 to TRBJ2-1; no reliable D call. V was cut by 3 bases and J by 8 bases, with 8 bases left in between. The CDR3 is made up of 12 amino acids. The germline gives CDR1 SGHAT, CDR2 FQNNGV. CDR3 nucleotides: TGTGCCAGCAGCTTGGGTGGGCATGAGCAGTTCTTC. Translating it yields CASSLGGHEQFF.

The chain employs TRBV29-1 and TRBJ1-1, with D perhaps TRBD1 (6 bases). The CDR3 extends over 12 amino acids. Germline V gene sequence: CDR1 SQVTM, CDR2 ANQGSEA. Deletions cut 5 bases from V and 0 bases from J, with 7 bases between. CDR3 nucleotide sequence: TGCAGCGTTACAGGGCTGAACACTGAAGCTTTCTTT. It translates to CSVTGLNTEAFF.

This clone is a singleton in its sample. This chain uses TRBV6-5 with TRBJ1-4; D gene uncertain. Germline V gives CDR1 MNHEY, CDR2 SVGAGI. Trimming took off 3 bases at V and 8 bases at J, with 10 bases between the two ends. This CDR3 region has 13 residues. CDR3 bases: TGTGCCAGCAGTTATCCCGGCAGCGAAAAACTGTTTTTT. This sequence encodes CASSYPGSEKLFF.

The chain uses TRBV28 and TRBJ1-1; D is possibly TRBD1 (6 bases). The CDR3 extends over 14 amino acids. The germline V gene has CDR1 MDHEN and CDR2 SYDVKM. V was cut by 3 bases and J by 1 base, with 9 bases left in between. CDR3 nucleotides: TGTGCCAGCAGTTTCCTACAGGGGAACACTGAAGCTTTCTTT. It encodes CASSFLQGNTEAFF.

The CDR3 spells CASSQVTSMTQYF. The CDR3 DNA is TGTGCCAGCAGCCAAGTAACTAGTATGACCCAGTACTTC. The chain combines TRBV14 with TRBJ2-5; D is perhaps TRBD2 (5 bases). V lost 1 base, J lost 7 bases, and 10 bases lay in between. The CDR3 is 13 amino acids. Germline CDR1 SGHDN, CDR2 FVKESK.

This chain connects TRBV7-9 to TRBJ2-1, with TRBD2 matching over 7 bases. The CDR3 loop spans 17 amino acids. Germline loops: CDR1 SEHNR, CDR2 FQNEAQ (reference sequence). V shed 5 bases and J 4 bases; nucleotides not matched to a gene: 14. DNA for the CDR3: TGTGCCAGCAGCCCCTCTAGCGGAGGGACCCCTTACAATGAGCAGTTCTTC. This codes for CASSPSSGGTPYNEQFF.

V gene TRBV28 combines with J gene TRBJ2-3; possible D gene TRBD2, 6 bases. The CDR3 runs to 17 residues. V was pared by 4 bases and J by 2 bases, with 19 bases between. Germline V CDR1 and CDR2: MDHEN, SYDVKM. CDR3: CASSWGKGLGLTDTQYF. The CDR3 DNA reads TGTGCCAGCAGTTGGGGAAAGGGACTGGGACTCACAGATACGCAGTATTTT. The full variable domain, rest sourced from reference TRBV28 and TRBJ2-3, is DVKVTQSSRYLVKRTGEKVFLECVQDMDHENMFWYRQDPGLGLRLIYFSYDVKMKEKGDIPEGYSVSREKKERFSLILESASTNQTSMYLCASSWGKGLGLTDTQYFGPGTRLTVL.

In its sample, this clone was seen a few times. This sequence joins TRBV29-1 and TRBJ1-2; TRBD1 is a possible D gene (5 bases). Germline V CDR1 and CDR2: SQVTM, ANQGSEA. The CDR3 runs to 13 residues. V was cut by 3 bases and J by 7 bases, with 15 bases left in between. The CDR3 here is CSVDWGSQGGYTF. CDR3 nucleotide sequence: TGCAGCGTTGATTGGGGATCTCAGGGTGGCTACACCTTC. Looking up the rest from reference TRBV29-1 and TRBJ1-2 gives the full variable domain: SAVISQKPSRDICQRGTSLTIQCQVDSQVTMMFWYRQQPGQSLTLIATANQGSEATYESGFVIDKFPISRPNLTFSTLTVSNMSPEDSSIYLCSVDWGSQGGYTFGSGTRLTVV.

As concerns this clone: This sample also contains other DNA sequences that code for the same CDR3. This rearrangement joins TRBV30 to TRBJ1-2; D ambiguous. The V gene's germline CDR1 is GTSNPN and CDR2 SVGIG (reference sequence). The CDR3 runs to 13 residues. V lost 1 base to trimming and J lost 4 bases, with 10 bases between them. CDR3 in amino acids: CAWSARRAYGYTF. For the CDR3, the DNA is TGTGCCTGGAGTGCACGGAGGGCCTATGGCTACACCTTC.